This is a list of T cell receptor beta chains from one sample in a study of early T cells in non-severe SARS-CoV-2 infection. TCRdb re-derived calls from the 5' RACE reads in MiXCR, one entry per CDR3 protein. The sample shows tens of thousands of distinct CDR3 sequences, about 11% of them seen only once. Specimen: whole blood, collected at baseline. Receptor source: an adult who was a healthcare worker with PCR-confirmed SARS-CoV-2 infection or an uninfected control (not recorded which). The CDR3 runs from the conserved cysteine through the conserved F or W. D genes are given only for firm matches. Some rows mark clone size as missing; the rest say once, few, many or name a class of expanded clone.

>.|few|TRBV9|TRBJ1-4
TGTGCCAGCAGCAGAGAAGATGAGAAACTGTTTTTT
CASSREDEKLFF
>.|many|TRBV20-1|TRBJ2-3
TGCAGTGCTAGAGCTGTGGCAGATACGCAGTATTTT
CSARAVADTQYF
>.|.|TRBV3-1|TRBJ2-1
TGTGCCAGCAGCCAAGACGCGGGGGCTCGGCCCTGGGATGAGCAGTTCTTC
CASSQDAGARPWDEQFF
>TRBD2|.|TRBV12-3/TRBV12-4|TRBJ2-5
TGTGCCAGCAGTCCACTAGCGGGGGGGCCGAATGAAGAGACCCAGTACTTC
CASSPLAGGPNEETQYF
>.|many|TRBV5-1|TRBJ2-2
TGCGCCAGCAGCTTACACAGGGTTTCGAACACCGGGGAGCTGTTTTTT
CASSLHRVSNTGELFF
>.|many|TRBV6-1|TRBJ1-6
TGTGCCAGCTGGGGGAGGGGATCACCCCTCCACTTT
CASWGRGSPLHF
>.|few|TRBV18|TRBJ1-1
TGTGCCAGCTCGCTGGAGCAAGCCACTGAAGCTTTCTTT
CASSLEQATEAFF
>.|.|TRBV4-1|TRBJ1-5
TGCGCCAGCAGCCCAGGACAGTTCTTTAGCAATCAGCCCCAGCATTTT
CASSPGQFFSNQPQHF
>.|many|TRBV28|TRBJ1-1
TGTGCCAGCAGTTTTCCAGGGAATAGGGACACTGAAGCTTTCTTT
CASSFPGNRDTEAFF
>TRBD2|few|TRBV20-1|TRBJ2-1
TGCAGTGCCAATCGGAATCTAGCGGGGACAGACAATGAGCAGTTCTTC
CSANRNLAGTDNEQFF
>.|many|TRBV29-1|TRBJ1-1
TGCAGCGTAGGAGGGGCAGGGACTGAAGCTTTCTTT
CSVGGAGTEAFF
>TRBD1|few|TRBV2|TRBJ1-5
TGTGCCAGCAGTGGGGACAGGGGGCGAAGCCAGCCCCAGCATTTT
CASSGDRGRSQPQHF
>.|few|TRBV6-1|TRBJ2-7
TGTGCCAGCAGTGAAGCGCCGGGGCGGGACGAGCAGTACTTC
CASSEAPGRDEQYF
>.|many|TRBV4-1|TRBJ1-6
TGCGCCAGCAGCCAAGATGATATGGGCATACATTCACCCCTCCACTTT
CASSQDDMGIHSPLHF
>TRBD1|.|TRBV12-3/TRBV12-4|TRBJ1-1
TGTGCCAGCAGTTGGACAGGGTCTACGAACACTGAAGCTTTCTTT
CASSWTGSTNTEAFF
>.|many|TRBV9|TRBJ2-2
TGTGCCAGCAGCGAACCAAACACCGGGGAGCTGTTTTTT
CASSEPNTGELFF
>.|.|TRBV18|TRBJ1-1
TGTGCCAGCTCATTCCTGCCAGTAAAGCACCACGCTGAAGCTTTCTTT
CASSFLPVKHHAEAFF
>.|few|TRBV19|TRBJ1-4
TGTGCCAGTAGTACGTGGCAGGGAGGTGCAACTAATGAAAAACTGTTTTTT
CASSTWQGGATNEKLFF
>TRBD1|few|TRBV14|TRBJ2-7
TGTGCCAGCAGCCACCCCCTGGGACAGGGCCCGTTCTACGAGCAGTACTTC
CASSHPLGQGPFYEQYF
>TRBD1|.|TRBV29-1|TRBJ2-7
TGCAGCGCTAGGGACAGTTTAGATTACGAGCAGTACTTC
CSARDSLDYEQYF
>.|many|TRBV10-1|TRBJ2-1
TGCGCCAGCAGTGAGTCGAAAGGGGGAGGGGGTGAGCAGTTCTTC
CASSESKGGGGEQFF
>.|.|TRBV12-3/TRBV12-4|TRBJ2-1
TGTGCCAGCAGTCCCCAGCGGGATGAGCAGTTCTTC
CASSPQRDEQFF
>.|few|TRBV7-2|TRBJ2-3
TGTGCCAGCAAACAGGGTAGCACAGATACGCAGTATTTT
CASKQGSTDTQYF
>.|many|TRBV3-1|TRBJ1-6
TGTGCCAGCAGCCTACCTTCGGGGCGTTCACCCCTCCACTTT
CASSLPSGRSPLHF
>.|few|TRBV5-1|TRBJ1-1
TGCGCCAGCAGCTTTGGGGCCGCGAACACTGAAGCTTTCTTT
CASSFGAANTEAFF
>.|.|TRBV7-7|TRBJ2-5
TGTGCCAGCAGCTTAGCGTGGGAGGAGACCCAGTACTTC
CASSLAWEETQYF
>TRBD1|many|TRBV20-1|TRBJ1-5
TGCAGTGTTTCAGGGGGGAGTCAGCCCCAGCATTTT
CSVSGGSQPQHF
>.|few|TRBV27|TRBJ1-6
TGTGCCAGCAGTCCCCCGGGCAGGGGAGTCCTCCACTTT
CASSPPGRGVLHF
>.|few|TRBV15|TRBJ2-5
TGTGCCACCAGCAGAGATCAGGCCTCCCCAGAGACCCAGTACTTC
CATSRDQASPETQYF
>.|many|TRBV7-7|TRBJ1-1
TGTGCCAGCAGCTTAGGGCAAGGCACTGAAGCTTTCTTT
CASSLGQGTEAFF
>.|few|TRBV5-1|TRBJ1-6
TGCGCCAGCAGCTTGCCCGACATCGAAAATTCACCCCTCCACTTT
CASSLPDIENSPLHF
>.|many|TRBV29-1|TRBJ2-2
TGCAGCGTTCGGGACCTCCTTACGAACACCGGGGAGCTGTTTTTT
CSVRDLLTNTGELFF
>.|.|TRBV29-1|TRBJ1-1
TGCAGCGTTGTCCGGGCCGCTGAAGCTTTCTTT
CSVVRAAEAFF
>.|many|TRBV20-1|TRBJ1-1
TGCAGTGCTAGAGGGACGGTTGTTACTGAAGCTTTCTTT
CSARGTVVTEAFF
>TRBD1|few|TRBV9|TRBJ2-7
TGTGCCAGCAGCGTAGCAGCGACAGGGGCCTACGAGCAGTACTTC
CASSVAATGAYEQYF
>TRBD1|.|TRBV5-1|TRBJ2-2
TGCGCCAGCAGCTTGGCCCGGACAGGGACCGGGGAGCTGTTTTTT
CASSLARTGTGELFF
>.|many|TRBV7-3|TRBJ2-3
TGTGCCAGCAGCTTAGGGCTGAGGGCAGATACGCAGTATTTT
CASSLGLRADTQYF
>.|.|TRBV10-3|TRBJ2-5
TGTGCCAACAGTGCAGGGGACCAAGAGACCCAGTACTTC
CANSAGDQETQYF
>.|many|TRBV2|TRBJ2-5
TGTGCCAGCAACAGAAGGGGAGAGACCCAGTACTTC
CASNRRGETQYF
>.|medium-sized|TRBV28|TRBJ2-2
TGTGCCAGCAGCACAGAAGTGGGGGAGCTGTTTTTT
CASSTEVGELFF
>.|once|TRBV5-1|TRBJ1-2
TGCGCCAGCAGCTTGGAAACAGCTAACTATGGCTACACCTTC
CASSLETANYGYTF
>TRBD1|.|TRBV20-1|TRBJ2-7
TGCAGTGCTAGAGATCTCGAAACAGGGGGACAACCCTACGAGCAGTACTTC
CSARDLETGGQPYEQYF
>.|many|TRBV20-1|TRBJ1-2
TGCAGTGCTAGTACCGTGGCCAACTATGGCTACACCTTC
CSASTVANYGYTF
>.|few|TRBV12-3/TRBV12-4|TRBJ2-3
TGTGCCAGCAAGGCGGGGCTTTCCGCAGATACGCAGTATTTT
CASKAGLSADTQYF
>.|.|TRBV7-2|TRBJ2-3
TGTGCCAGCAGCCCCCCGAGAGGTACGCAGTATTTT
CASSPPRGTQYF
>TRBD1|few|TRBV29-1|TRBJ2-7
TGCAGCGTTGCTCCCCGGGACAGAGCCTACGAGCAGTACTTC
CSVAPRDRAYEQYF
>.|many|TRBV11-2|TRBJ2-7
TGTGCCAGCAGCGTACAGGGAAGACGGATAGAGCAGTACTTC
CASSVQGRRIEQYF